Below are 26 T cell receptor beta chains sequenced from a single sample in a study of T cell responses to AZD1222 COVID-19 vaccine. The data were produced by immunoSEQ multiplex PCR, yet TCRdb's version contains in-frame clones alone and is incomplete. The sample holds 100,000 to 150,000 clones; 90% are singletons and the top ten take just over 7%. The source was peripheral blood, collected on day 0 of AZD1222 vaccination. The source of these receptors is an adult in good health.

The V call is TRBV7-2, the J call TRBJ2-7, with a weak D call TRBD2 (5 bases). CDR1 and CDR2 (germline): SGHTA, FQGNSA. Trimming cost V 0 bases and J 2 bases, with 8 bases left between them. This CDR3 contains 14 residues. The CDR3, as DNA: TGTGCCAGCAGCTTAGCGCCCGGGGCCTACGAGCAGTACTTC. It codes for CASSLAPGAYEQYF.

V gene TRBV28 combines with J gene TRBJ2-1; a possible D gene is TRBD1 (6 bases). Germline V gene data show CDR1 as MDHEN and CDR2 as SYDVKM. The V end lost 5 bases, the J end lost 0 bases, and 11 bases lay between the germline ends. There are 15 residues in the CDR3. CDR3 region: CASSRGQSSYNEQFF. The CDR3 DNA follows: TGTGCCAGCAGTCGTGGACAGAGCTCCTACAATGAGCAGTTCTTC.

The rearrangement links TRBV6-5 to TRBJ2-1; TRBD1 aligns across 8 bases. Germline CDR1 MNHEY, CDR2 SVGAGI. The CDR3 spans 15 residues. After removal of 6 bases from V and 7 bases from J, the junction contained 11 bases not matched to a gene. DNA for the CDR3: TGTGCCAGCAGAACCAGAGGACAGGGTAGTAATGAGCAGTTCTTC. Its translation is CASRTRGQGSNEQFF.

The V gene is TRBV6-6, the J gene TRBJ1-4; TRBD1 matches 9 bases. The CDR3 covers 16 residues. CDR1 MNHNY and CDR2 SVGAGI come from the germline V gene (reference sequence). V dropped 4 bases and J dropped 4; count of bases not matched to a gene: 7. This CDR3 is CASSLNGQGFNEKLFF. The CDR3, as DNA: TGTGCCAGCAGTTTAAACGGACAGGGGTTTAATGAAAAACTGTTTTTT.

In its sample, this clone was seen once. The CDR3: CASSLEGRNQPQHF. The DNA for the CDR3 is TGCGCCAGCAGCTTGGAGGGCCGAAATCAGCCCCAGCATTTT. The chain joins TRBV5-1 to TRBJ1-5; D is unclear. The V gene lost 0 bases and the J gene lost 4 bases, with 8 bases spanning the gap. The CDR3 totals 14 residues. Per the germline V gene, CDR1 is SGHRS and CDR2 is YFSETQ.

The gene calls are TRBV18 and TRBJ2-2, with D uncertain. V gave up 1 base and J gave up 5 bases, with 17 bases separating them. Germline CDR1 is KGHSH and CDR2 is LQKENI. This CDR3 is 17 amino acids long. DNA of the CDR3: TGTGCCAGCTCACCACAGGCCTACCCCGGGCGTACCGGGGAGCTGTTTTTT. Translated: CASSPQAYPGRTGELFF.

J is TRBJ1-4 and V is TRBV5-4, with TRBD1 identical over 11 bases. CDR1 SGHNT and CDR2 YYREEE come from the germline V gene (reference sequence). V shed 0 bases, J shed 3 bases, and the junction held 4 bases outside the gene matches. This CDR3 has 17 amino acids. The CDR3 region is CASSLAGQGAPNEKLFF. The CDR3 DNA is TGTGCCAGCAGCTTGGCCGGACAGGGGGCTCCTAATGAAAAACTGTTTTTT.

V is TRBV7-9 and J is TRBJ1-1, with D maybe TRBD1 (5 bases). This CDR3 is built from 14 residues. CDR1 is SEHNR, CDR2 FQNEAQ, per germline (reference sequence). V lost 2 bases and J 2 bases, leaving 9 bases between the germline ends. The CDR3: CASSLQGDNTEAFF. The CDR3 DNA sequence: TGTGCCAGCAGCTTACAGGGTGACAACACTGAAGCTTTCTTT.

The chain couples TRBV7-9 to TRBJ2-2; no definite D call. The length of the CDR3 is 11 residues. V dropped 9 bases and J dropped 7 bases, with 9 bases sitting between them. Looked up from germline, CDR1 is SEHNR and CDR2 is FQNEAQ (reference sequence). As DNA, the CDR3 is TGTGCCAGTGATGAGGTCGGGGAGCTGTTTTTT. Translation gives CASDEVGELFF.

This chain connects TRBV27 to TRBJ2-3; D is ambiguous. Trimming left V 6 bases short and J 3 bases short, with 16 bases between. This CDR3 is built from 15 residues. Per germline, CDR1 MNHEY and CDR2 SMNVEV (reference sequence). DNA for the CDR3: TGTGCCAGCAGACCCCTGGGTGGGCATACAGATACGCAGTATTTT. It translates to CASRPLGGHTDTQYF.

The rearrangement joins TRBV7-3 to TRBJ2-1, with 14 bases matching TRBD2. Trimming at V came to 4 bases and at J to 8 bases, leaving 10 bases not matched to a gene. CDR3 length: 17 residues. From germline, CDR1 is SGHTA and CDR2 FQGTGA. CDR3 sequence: CASSSKRLAGGSDEQFF. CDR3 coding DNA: TGTGCCAGCAGCTCAAAACGACTAGCGGGAGGGTCGGATGAGCAGTTCTTC.

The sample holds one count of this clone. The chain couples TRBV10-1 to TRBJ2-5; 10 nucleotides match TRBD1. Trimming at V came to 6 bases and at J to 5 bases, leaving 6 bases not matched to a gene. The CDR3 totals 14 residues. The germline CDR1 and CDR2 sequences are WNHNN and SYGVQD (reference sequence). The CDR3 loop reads CASSAGQGRETQYF. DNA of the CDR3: TGCGCCAGCAGCGCGGGACAGGGGCGGGAGACCCAGTACTTC.

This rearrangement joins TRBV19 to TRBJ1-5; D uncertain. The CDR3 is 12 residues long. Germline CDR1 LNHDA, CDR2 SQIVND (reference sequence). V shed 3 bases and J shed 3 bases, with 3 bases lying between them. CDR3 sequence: CASSIYNQPQHF. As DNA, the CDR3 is TGTGCCAGTAGTATCTACAATCAGCCCCAGCATTTT. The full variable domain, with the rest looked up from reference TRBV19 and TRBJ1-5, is DGGITQSPKYLFRKEGQNVTLSCEQNLNHDAMYWYRQDPGQGLRLIYYSQIVNDFQKGDIAEGYSVSREKKESFPLTVTSAQKNPTAFYLCASSIYNQPQHFGDGTRLSIL.

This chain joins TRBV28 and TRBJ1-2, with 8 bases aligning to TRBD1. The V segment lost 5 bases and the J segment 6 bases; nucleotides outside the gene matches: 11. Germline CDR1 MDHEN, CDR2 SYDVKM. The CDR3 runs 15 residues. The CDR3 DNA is TGTGCCAGCAGTGAAGATGGACAGGGTGAAAATGGCTACACCTTC. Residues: CASSEDGQGENGYTF.

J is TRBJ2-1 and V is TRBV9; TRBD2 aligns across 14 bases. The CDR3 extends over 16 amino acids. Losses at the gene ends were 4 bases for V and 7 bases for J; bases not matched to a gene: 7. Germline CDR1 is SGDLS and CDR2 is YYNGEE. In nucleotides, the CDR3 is TGTGCCAGCAGCTCCCGACTAGCGGGAGGGCCAAATGAGCAGTTCTTC. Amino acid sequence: CASSSRLAGGPNEQFF.

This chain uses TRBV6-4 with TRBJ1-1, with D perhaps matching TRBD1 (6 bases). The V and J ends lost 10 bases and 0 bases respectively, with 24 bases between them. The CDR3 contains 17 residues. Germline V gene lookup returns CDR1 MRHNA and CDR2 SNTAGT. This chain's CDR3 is CATRLEPQGTVNTEAFF. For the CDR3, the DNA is TGTGCCACCCGCCTCGAACCTCAGGGGACCGTGAACACTGAAGCTTTCTTT.

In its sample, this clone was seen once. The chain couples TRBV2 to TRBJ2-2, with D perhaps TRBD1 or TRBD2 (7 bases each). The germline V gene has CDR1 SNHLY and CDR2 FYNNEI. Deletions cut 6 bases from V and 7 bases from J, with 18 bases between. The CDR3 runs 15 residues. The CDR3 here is CASSPGGARSGELFF. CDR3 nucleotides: TGTGCCAGCAGCCCAGGGGGGGCTAGGAGCGGGGAGCTGTTTTTT.

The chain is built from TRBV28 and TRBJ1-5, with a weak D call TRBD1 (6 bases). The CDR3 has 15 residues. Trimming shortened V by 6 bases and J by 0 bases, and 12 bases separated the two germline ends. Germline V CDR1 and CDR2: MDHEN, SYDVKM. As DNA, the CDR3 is TGTGCCAGCAGAAGCGCAGGGGATAGCAATCAGCCCCAGCATTTT. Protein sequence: CASRSAGDSNQPQHF.

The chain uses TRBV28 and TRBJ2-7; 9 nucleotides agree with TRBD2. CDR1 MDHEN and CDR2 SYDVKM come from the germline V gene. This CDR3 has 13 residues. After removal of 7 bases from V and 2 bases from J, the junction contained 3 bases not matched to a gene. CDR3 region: CASTASGTYEQYF. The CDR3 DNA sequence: TGTGCCAGCACGGCTAGCGGGACCTACGAGCAGTACTTC.

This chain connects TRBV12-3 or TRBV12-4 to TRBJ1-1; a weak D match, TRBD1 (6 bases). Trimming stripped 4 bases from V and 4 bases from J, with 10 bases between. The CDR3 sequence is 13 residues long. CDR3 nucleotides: TGTGCCAGCAGTTCTACAGGGACCACTGAAGCTTTCTTT. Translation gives CASSSTGTTEAFF.

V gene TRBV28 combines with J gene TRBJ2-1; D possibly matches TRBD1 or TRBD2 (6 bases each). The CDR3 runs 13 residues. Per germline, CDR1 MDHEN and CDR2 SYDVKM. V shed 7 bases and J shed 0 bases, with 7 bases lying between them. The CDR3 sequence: CASKGGSYNEQFF. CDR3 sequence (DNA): TGTGCCAGCAAGGGGGGCTCCTACAATGAGCAGTTCTTC.

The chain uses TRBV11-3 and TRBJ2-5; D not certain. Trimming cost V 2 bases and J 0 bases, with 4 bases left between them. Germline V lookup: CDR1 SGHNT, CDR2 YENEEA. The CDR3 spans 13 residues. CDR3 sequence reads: CASSLQNQETQYF. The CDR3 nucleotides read TGTGCCAGCAGCTTACAGAACCAAGAGACCCAGTACTTC.

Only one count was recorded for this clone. This CDR3 reads CASSNHGQGAGFGANVLTF. The CDR3 bases are TGTGCCAGCAGCAACCACGGGCAGGGGGCAGGTTTTGGGGCCAACGTCCTGACTTTC. This sequence joins TRBV7-2 and TRBJ2-6; 8 bases map to TRBD1. CDR3 length equals 19 residues. Per the germline V gene, CDR1 is SGHTA and CDR2 is FQGNSA. V lost 5 bases and J lost 3; bases outside the gene matches: 15.

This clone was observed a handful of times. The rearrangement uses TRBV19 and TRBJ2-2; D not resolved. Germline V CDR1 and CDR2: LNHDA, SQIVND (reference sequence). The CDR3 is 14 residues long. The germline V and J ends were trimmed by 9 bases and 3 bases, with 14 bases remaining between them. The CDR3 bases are TGTGCCAGCGCCGAGTCGGGCTACACCGGGGAGCTGTTTTTT. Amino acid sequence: CASAESGYTGELFF. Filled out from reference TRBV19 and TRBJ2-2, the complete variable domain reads DGGITQSPKYLFRKEGQNVTLSCEQNLNHDAMYWYRQDPGQGLRLIYYSQIVNDFQKGDIAEGYSVSREKKESFPLTVTSAQKNPTAFYLCASAESGYTGELFFGEGSRLTVL.

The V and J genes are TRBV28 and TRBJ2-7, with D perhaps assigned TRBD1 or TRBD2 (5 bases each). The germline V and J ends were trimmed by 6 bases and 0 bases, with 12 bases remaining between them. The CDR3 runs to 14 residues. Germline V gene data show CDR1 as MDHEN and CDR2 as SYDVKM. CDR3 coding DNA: TGTGCCAGCAGACGGGACCCTGGCTCCTACGAGCAGTACTTC. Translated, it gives CASRRDPGSYEQYF.

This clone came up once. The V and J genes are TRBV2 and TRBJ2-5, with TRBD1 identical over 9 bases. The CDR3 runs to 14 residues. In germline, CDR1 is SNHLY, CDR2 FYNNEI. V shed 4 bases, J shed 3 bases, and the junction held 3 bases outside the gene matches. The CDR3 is CASSGRDREETQYF. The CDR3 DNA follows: TGTGCCAGCAGTGGCCGGGACAGGGAAGAGACCCAGTACTTC.